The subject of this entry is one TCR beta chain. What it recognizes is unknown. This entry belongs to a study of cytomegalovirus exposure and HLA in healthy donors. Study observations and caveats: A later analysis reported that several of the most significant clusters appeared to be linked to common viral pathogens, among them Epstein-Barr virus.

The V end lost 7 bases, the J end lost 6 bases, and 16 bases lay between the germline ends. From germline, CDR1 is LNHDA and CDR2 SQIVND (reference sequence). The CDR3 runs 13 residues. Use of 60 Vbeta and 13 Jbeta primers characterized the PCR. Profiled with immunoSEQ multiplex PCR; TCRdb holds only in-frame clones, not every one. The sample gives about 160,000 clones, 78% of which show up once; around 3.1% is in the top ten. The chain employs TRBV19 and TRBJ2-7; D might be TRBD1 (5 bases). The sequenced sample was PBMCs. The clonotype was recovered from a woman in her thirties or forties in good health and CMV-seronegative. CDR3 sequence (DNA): TGTGCCAGTATAGACAGTAATGTAGGCGAGCAGTACTTC. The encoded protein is CASIDSNVGEQYF.